This TCR beta chain was observed in a study of T cells in women clearing cervical HPV infection. Study-level information: No precancer developed; the control's incident HPV16 infection cleared within 12 months. Cases' blood sampling followed lesion detection by median approximately 150 days (90 to 200).

The method was immunoSEQ multiplex PCR; TCRdb's version includes in-frame clones alone and lacks a portion of them. In total, the table holds 25,000 to 35,000 clones. This clonotype originated in a woman aged 18-70 years with a cervical HPV16 infection that either progressed to CIN3+ or cleared (not recorded which). Sequences were obtained from blood buffy coat.

CDR3 sequence reads: CASSFTSGGQETQYF. The covered CDR3 bases are TGTGCCAGCAGCTTCACCAGCGGCGGGCAAGAGACC. The gene calls are TRBV13 and TRBJ2-5, with TRBD2 as a possible D gene (5 bases). The DNA ends 3 residues before the CDR3 does, and the rest of the CDR3 is filled in from the germline J gene. The germline gives CDR1 PRHDT, CDR2 FYEKMQ (reference sequence). V lost 3 bases to trimming and J lost 2 bases, with 13 bases between them. The CDR3 extends over 15 amino acids.